One TCR beta chain is described in this entry. Its antigen remains unidentified. Assay: immunoSEQ multiplex PCR; the TCRdb copy retains only in-frame clones and omits some. This sample has 2 million to 2.5 million clones, with over 85% found just once. The data derive from a study of shared clonotypes between healthy human individuals. Study-level points and caveats: In contrast to clonotypes shared by all four donors, non-shared clonotypes had lower generation probabilities.

The source material was naive CD4+ T cells from PBMCs. Subset here: CD45RA+ positively selected. The receptor was derived from a man between 18 and 29 years old in good health. Some clones in this sample may be carry-over from other donors' samples.

The CDR3 DNA follows: TGTGCCAGCAGCCAAGTTGTCAACAGGTACGAGCAGTACTTC. The encoded protein is CASSQVVNRYEQYF. This chain uses TRBV14 with TRBJ2-7; tentative D call: TRBD1 (5 bases). V dropped 1 base and J dropped 4 bases, with 11 bases sitting between them. Germline-derived CDR1 and CDR2 are SGHDN and FVKESK. The CDR3 spans 14 residues.